The clone carrying this T cell receptor (beta chain) appeared a few times. This record comes from a study of technical replicates of blood from a few donors. TCRdb keeps only in-frame clones here, not all; method: immunoSEQ multiplex PCR. There are around 53,000 clones in the sample; roughly nine tenths occur only once, and about 3.9% lies in the top ten. The receptor was isolated from a human donor in good health. Some clones in this sample may be carry-over from other donors' samples. Input material: PBMCs.

The CDR3: CASSLSEASGGVYVGELFF. The CDR3 DNA follows: TGTGCCAGCAGCTTATCTGAGGCTAGCGGGGGGGTCTATGTCGGGGAGCTGTTTTTT. The chain carries TRBV5-6 and TRBJ2-2; 12 bases are shared with TRBD2. This CDR3 comprises 19 residues. Trimming took 2 bases from V and 7 from J; bases not matched to a gene: 15. Germline V lookup: CDR1 SGHDT, CDR2 YYEEEE.